This TCR beta chain was documented in a study of shared clonotypes between healthy human individuals. CD4+ cells were split into CD45RA+ naive and CD45RA-negative memory subsets. Libraries were prepared by immunoSEQ multiplex PCR; TCRdb keeps only in-frame clonotypes and omits some of them. The repertoire includes roughly 2.2 million clones, more than 85% of them detected once, and about 0.37% sits in the top ten. V lost 6 bases and J lost 1, with 12 bases in between. Germline V gene sequence: CDR1 MDHEN, CDR2 SYDVKM. This CDR3 region has 14 residues. Material for sequencing was naive CD4+ T cells from PBMCs. Noted subset: CD45RA+ positively selected. This TCR came from a man between 18 and 29 years old in good health. Some clones in this sample may be carry-over from other donors' samples. The chain combines TRBV28 with TRBJ2-5; D is ambiguous. Written as DNA, the CDR3 is TGTGCCAGCAGAGCTAGGGTCTTCCAAGAGACCCAGTACTTC. This encodes CASRARVFQETQYF.